One sample yielded the 25 T cell receptor beta chains listed below, sequenced in a study of long-term antiretroviral therapy in people with HIV (dated by TCRdb to 2021 to 2024). The immunoSEQ hsTCRB v3.0 assay was used at survey level resolution for TRB variable region sequencing. TCRdb re-hosts the immuneACCESS table, in-frame sequences only. Its copies lack some clones; in the studies checked, an unresolved V gene accounts for under half of them, and the cause for the rest is not known. The sample records approximately 31,000 clones, just under 80% of which are singletons. The ten largest clones take up approximately 8% of the sample. The sequenced sample was unsorted PBMCs, obtained 3.1 years after starting antiretroviral therapy. The receptors here all came from a woman in her fifties or sixties with HIV.

This chain uses TRBV30 with TRBJ1-5; a weak D match, TRBD1 (5 bases). The CDR3 is 15 residues long. From germline, CDR1 is GTSNPN and CDR2 SVGIG (reference sequence). Trimming took 0 bases from V and 2 from J, leaving 11 bases between them. CDR3 loop: CAWSVRGKGNQPQHF. In nucleotides, the CDR3 is TGTGCCTGGAGTGTACGGGGGAAAGGCAATCAGCCCCAGCATTTT.

V and J are TRBV6-6 and TRBJ2-3, with a tentative D call TRBD1 (5 bases). CDR3 length: 14 residues. V shed 4 bases and J shed 2 bases, with 10 bases lying between them. Germline CDR1 is MNHNY and CDR2 is SVGAGI (reference sequence). The CDR3 coding sequence is TGTGCCAGCAGTTCGCCAGGGTACACAGATACGCAGTATTTT. Translation gives CASSSPGYTDTQYF.

The CDR3 nucleotides read TGTGCCAGCTCGAACGGGGGCTGGGGGACTGAAGCTTTCTTT. This encodes CASSNGGWGTEAFF. The chain employs TRBV6-6 and TRBJ1-1; D perhaps matches TRBD1 (6 bases). Looked up from germline, CDR1 is MNHNY and CDR2 is SVGAGI (reference sequence). The CDR3 has 14 amino acids. V shed 8 bases and J shed 5 bases, with 18 bases lying between them.

This chain links TRBV18 with TRBJ2-1, with a tentative D call TRBD2 (5 bases). CDR1 is KGHSH and CDR2 is LQKENI in the germline V gene. The CDR3 runs to 13 residues. Trimming cost V 5 bases and J 8 bases, with 13 bases left between them. The CDR3 reads CASSNTGGDEQFF. As DNA, the CDR3 is TGTGCCAGCTCAAACACCGGAGGCGATGAGCAGTTCTTC. The full variable domain, in which reference TRBV18 and TRBJ2-1 provide the parts outside the CDR3, is NAGVMQNPRHLVRRRGQEARLRCSPMKGHSHVYWYRQLPEEGLKFMVYLQKENIIDESGMPKERFSAEFPKEGPSILRIQQVVRGDSAAYFCASSNTGGDEQFFGPGTRLTVL.

The gene calls are TRBV6-5 and TRBJ2-7; TRBD1 is a possible D gene (6 bases). Per the germline V gene, CDR1 is MNHEY and CDR2 is SVGAGI. V gave up 6 bases and J gave up 5 bases, with 14 bases separating them. CDR3 length equals 13 residues. The CDR3 nucleotides read TGTGCCAGCAGGACGGGACAATTCCACGAGCAGTACTTC. Encoded protein: CASRTGQFHEQYF.

The gene calls are TRBV18 and TRBJ2-5; TRBD2 matches 14 bases. Germline-derived CDR1 and CDR2 are KGHSH and LQKENI. The CDR3 length is 18 residues. Unmatched junction bases numbered 8, after V lost 1 base and J lost 4 bases. The CDR3 protein is CASSPRETSGGARETQYF. CDR3 nucleotides: TGTGCCAGCTCACCACGGGAGACTAGCGGGGGGGCGCGAGAGACCCAGTACTTC.

The gene calls are TRBV5-6 and TRBJ1-6; the match to TRBD1 covers 9 bases. The junction had 6 bases not matched to a gene; V was cut back by 1 base and J by 7 bases. The CDR3 is made up of 16 amino acids. Germline CDR1 and CDR2: SGHDT and YYEEEE. CDR3 sequence: CASSLMGQGRNSPLHF. The CDR3 nucleotides read TGTGCCAGCAGCTTGATGGGACAGGGCAGAAATTCACCCCTCCACTTT.

The V and J genes are TRBV6-6 and TRBJ1-4; D is unresolved. Germline V gene data show CDR1 as MNHNY and CDR2 as SVGAGI (reference sequence). Trimming cost V 8 bases and J 5 bases, with 12 bases left between them. The CDR3 totals 13 residues. The CDR3 reads CASLPSSNEKLFF. CDR3 DNA: TGTGCCAGCCTTCCCAGTTCGAATGAAAAACTGTTTTTT.

CDR3 in DNA: TGTGCCAGCACCCGACACGGGGGTAACTATGGCTACACCTTC. Protein: CASTRHGGNYGYTF. The rearrangement uses TRBV27 and TRBJ1-2; TRBD1 is a possible D gene (5 bases). Germline values: CDR1 MNHEY, CDR2 SMNVEV (reference sequence). The CDR3 covers 14 residues. Deletions cut 7 bases from V and 1 base from J, with 13 bases between.

The chain employs TRBV7-9 and TRBJ2-4, with no clear D. The CDR3 consists of 18 residues. CDR1 and CDR2 from the germline V gene are SEHNR and FQNEAQ (reference sequence). Trimming left V 1 base short and J 0 bases short, with 16 bases between. CDR3 in DNA: TGTGCCAGCAGCTTAGACCAAGAAGACTCCCTAGCCAAAAACATTCAGTACTTC. Translating it yields CASSLDQEDSLAKNIQYF.

The rearrangement uses TRBV19 and TRBJ1-2; TRBD1 agrees at 7 bases. The germline V gene has CDR1 LNHDA and CDR2 SQIVND (reference sequence). V dropped 9 bases and J dropped 1; count of bases not matched to a gene: 5. The CDR3 runs to 13 residues. The chain's CDR3 is CASQGQLNYGYTF. The CDR3 bases are TGTGCCAGCCAGGGACAGCTTAACTATGGCTACACCTTC.

V gene TRBV18 combines with J gene TRBJ2-7; TRBD1 matches at 9 bases. J was trimmed by 6 bases and V by 6 bases; bases with no gene match: 6. CDR3 length: 13 amino acids. CDR1 and CDR2 (germline): KGHSH, LQKENI. The CDR3 spells CASSSTGGPEQYV. CDR3 sequence (DNA): TGTGCCAGCTCCTCTACAGGGGGCCCCGAGCAGTACGTC.

This clone was picked up a small number of times. V usage is TRBV4-1 and J usage is TRBJ1-6; 7 bases align to TRBD1. The J segment lost 12 bases and the V segment lost 4 bases, leaving 6 bases of the junction unmatched. The germline CDR1 and CDR2 sequences are MGHRA and YSYEKL. This CDR3 has 13 residues. The CDR3 DNA reads TGCGCCAGCAGCCGGGGGGACAGTCAACCCCTCCACTTT. Encoded protein: CASSRGDSQPLHF.

The V gene is TRBV2, the J gene TRBJ2-7; D perhaps matches TRBD2 (5 bases). CDR1 and CDR2 (germline): SNHLY, FYNNEI. V was clipped by 7 bases and J by 3 bases, with 13 bases between them. This CDR3 is 13 amino acids long. This chain's CDR3 is CASIWEQFYEQYF. CDR3 in DNA: TGTGCCAGCATCTGGGAGCAATTCTACGAGCAGTACTTC.

The chain has TRBV5-6 and TRBJ2-5; 10 bases are shared with TRBD1. CDR1 SGHDT and CDR2 YYEEEE come from the germline V gene. This CDR3 spans 17 amino acids. Germline trimming cut 5 bases from V and 5 bases from J; bases unmatched to any gene: 15. CDR3 in amino acids: CASSTGDRGIGRETQYF. CDR3 bases: TGTGCCAGCAGTACTGGGGACAGGGGAATTGGTCGGGAGACCCAGTACTTC.

V and J are TRBV20-1 and TRBJ2-5; no clear D gene. V shed 3 bases and J shed 1 base, with 3 bases lying between them. Germline V gene lookup returns CDR1 DFQATT and CDR2 SNEGSKA (reference sequence). This CDR3 has 11 amino acids. In nucleotides, the CDR3 is TGCAGTGCTAGTGGCCAAGAGACCCAGTACTTC. Protein: CSASGQETQYF.

The chain is built from TRBV15 and TRBJ2-7, with D perhaps TRBD1 (5 bases). Germline CDR1 reads LNHNV; CDR2 reads YYDKDF (reference sequence). The CDR3 contains 13 residues. The V end lost 1 base, the J end lost 7 bases, and 11 bases lay between the germline ends. CDR3 nucleotides: TGTGCCACCAGCAGAGTCCCAGGGATAGAGCAGTACGTC. This encodes CATSRVPGIEQYV.

This clone was counted once. The chain employs TRBV2 and TRBJ2-3; D gene uncertain. Between the trimmed V and J ends, which lost 6 bases and 0 bases, there was a span of 16 bases. The CDR3 loop spans 16 amino acids. The germline gives CDR1 SNHLY, CDR2 FYNNEI. The CDR3 DNA follows: TGTGCCAGCAGACGAAACTCCGGGTCTAGCACAGATACGCAGTATTTT. Protein sequence: CASRRNSGSSTDTQYF.

This chain links TRBV5-1 with TRBJ2-2, with 11 bases aligning to TRBD2. V lost 4 bases, J lost 5 bases, and 7 bases stayed unmatched. Germline V gives CDR1 SGHRS, CDR2 YFSETQ. CDR3 length: 16 amino acids. The CDR3 loop reads CASSRLAGGDTGELFF. CDR3 DNA sequence: TGCGCCAGCAGCCGTCTAGCGGGGGGCGATACCGGGGAGCTGTTTTTT. Supplemented by reference TRBV5-1 and TRBJ2-2, the full variable domain reads KAGVTQTPRYLIKTRGQQVTLSCSPISGHRSVSWYQQTPGQGLQFLFEYFSETQRNKGNFPGRFSGRQFSNSRSEMNVSTLELGDSALYLCASSRLAGGDTGELFFGEGSRLTVL.

This sequence joins TRBV28 and TRBJ2-2; the match to TRBD2 covers 15 bases. This CDR3 is built from 18 residues. V gave up 4 bases and J gave up 4 bases; unmatched junction bases: 7. Germline V gives CDR1 MDHEN, CDR2 SYDVKM. The chain's CDR3 is CASSSPPGLAGGTGELFF. The CDR3 DNA follows: TGTGCCAGCAGTTCCCCCCCGGGACTAGCGGGGGGCACCGGGGAGCTGTTTTTT.

This chain links TRBV27 with TRBJ2-3; no reliable D call. This CDR3 spans 16 amino acids. V dropped 0 bases and J dropped 0 bases, with 10 bases sitting between them. CDR1 is MNHEY, CDR2 SMNVEV, per germline (reference sequence). The chain's CDR3 is CASSLSAGMSTDTQYF. The CDR3, as DNA: TGTGCCAGCAGTTTATCGGCCGGAATGAGCACAGATACGCAGTATTTT.

The V and J genes are TRBV30 and TRBJ2-5, with D unresolved. Germline CDR1 GTSNPN, CDR2 SVGIG (reference sequence). This CDR3 has 13 residues. The germline V and J ends were trimmed by 1 base and 5 bases, with 11 bases remaining between them. Here the CDR3 DNA reads TGTGCCTGGAGTGGCGAGTTAGGGGAGACCCAGTACTTC. Translated: CAWSGELGETQYF.

The chain joins TRBV5-1 to TRBJ2-7; D is perhaps TRBD1 or TRBD2 (5 bases each). The germline V and J ends were trimmed by 8 bases and 2 bases, with 23 bases remaining between them. CDR3 length equals 16 residues. The V gene's germline CDR1 is SGHRS and CDR2 YFSETQ. The CDR3 spells CASPPSVGRETYEQYV. DNA for the CDR3: TGCGCCAGTCCGCCTTCCGTGGGCAGGGAGACCTACGAGCAGTACGTC.

V and J are TRBV5-4 and TRBJ1-2, with D unresolved. The CDR3 sequence is 14 residues long. Germline CDR1 and CDR2: SGHNT and YYREEE (reference sequence). The germline V and J ends were trimmed by 4 bases and 4 bases, with 14 bases remaining between them. CDR3 region: CASSIYAGSYGYTF. CDR3 in DNA: TGTGCCAGCAGCATCTACGCGGGCTCCTATGGCTACACCTTC. Full variable domain (missing parts from reference TRBV5-4 and TRBJ1-2): ETGVTQSPTHLIKTRGQQVTLRCSSQSGHNTVSWYQQALGQGPQFIFQYYREEENGRGNFPPRFSGLQFPNYSSELNVNALELDDSALYLCASSIYAGSYGYTFGSGTRLTVV.

The rearrangement uses TRBV6-5 and TRBJ1-2; a weak D match, TRBD1 (6 bases). Germline V gene lookup returns CDR1 MNHEY and CDR2 SVGAGI. The V end was cut by 2 bases, the J end by 5 bases, with 9 bases between. This CDR3 is 13 amino acids long. The CDR3 here is CASSYLQGYGYTF. The CDR3, as DNA: TGTGCCAGCAGTTACCTACAGGGATATGGCTACACCTTC.